Listed below are T cell receptor beta chains from one sample, sequenced in a study of control samples from healthy donors and cancer patients. Data came from immunoSEQ multiplex PCR; TCRdb stores just in-frame clones and leaves some out. The table includes 100,000 to 120,000 clones, roughly 90% detected once. Source material: PBMCs. These receptors all stem from a woman in her sixties with lung cancer. CDR3s include the opening cysteine and the closing phenylalanine or tryptophan. A D gene is named only where the DNA matches it firmly. Only part of the rows carry a size: once, few, many, or a class if the clone is expanded.

V: TRBV5-6
J: TRBJ1-4
D: NA
size: few
CDR3: CASSLRVEEKLFF
DNA: TGTGCCAGCAGCCTGAGGGTGGAAGAAAAACTGTTTTTT

V: TRBV4-2
J: TRBJ2-7
D: TRBD1
size: NA
CDR3: CASSQLPGQGVYEQYF
DNA: TGTGCCAGCAGCCAGTTACCGGGACAGGGGGTTTACGAGCAGTACTTC

V: TRBV5-8
J: TRBJ2-7
D: TRBD1
size: NA
CDR3: CASSLQNRGPYEQYF
DNA: TGTGCCAGCAGCTTGCAAAACAGGGGGCCCTACGAGCAGTACTTC

V: TRBV19
J: TRBJ2-1
D: NA
size: NA
CDR3: CASERTATLGEQFF
DNA: TGTGCCAGTGAGCGGACAGCTACCTTGGGGGAGCAGTTCTTC

V: TRBV5-1
J: TRBJ1-5
D: NA
size: few
CDR3: CASSLSGGDQPQHF
DNA: TGCGCCAGCAGCTTGTCCGGGGGCGATCAGCCCCAGCATTTT

V: TRBV10-3
J: TRBJ2-3
D: TRBD1
size: NA
CDR3: CAIRPSTGEADTQYF
DNA: TGTGCCATCAGACCCTCGACAGGGGAGGCAGATACGCAGTATTTT

V: TRBV30
J: TRBJ1-5
D: NA
size: NA
CDR3: CAWSGLGGANQPQHF
DNA: TGTGCCTGGAGTGGATTAGGGGGGGCCAATCAGCCCCAGCATTTT

V: TRBV10-3
J: TRBJ1-5
D: NA
size: once
CDR3: CAISESLGNQPQHF
DNA: TGTGCCATCAGTGAGTCATTGGGGAATCAGCCCCAGCATTTT

V: TRBV28
J: TRBJ2-7
D: NA
size: NA
CDR3: CASSAQGATYEQYF
DNA: TGTGCCAGCAGTGCTCAGGGTGCCACCTACGAGCAGTACTTC

V: TRBV5-1
J: TRBJ1-1
D: NA
size: NA
CDR3: CASSLTSGQNTEAFF
DNA: TGCGCCAGCAGCTTAACCTCGGGACAGAACACTGAAGCTTTCTTT

V: TRBV2
J: TRBJ1-1
D: NA
size: NA
CDR3: CATSTGEAFF
DNA: TGTGCCACCTCCACAGGTGAAGCTTTCTTT

V: TRBV19
J: TRBJ1-6
D: TRBD1
size: NA
CDR3: CASSLGGPMSPLHF
DNA: TGTGCCAGTAGTCTAGGGGGCCCTATGTCACCCCTCCACTTT

V: TRBV5-4
J: TRBJ2-3
D: TRBD2
size: NA
CDR3: CASSSGLAGAPLSTDTQYF
DNA: TGTGCCAGCAGCTCAGGACTAGCGGGAGCCCCCTTGAGCACAGATACGCAGTATTTT

V: TRBV20-1
J: TRBJ2-1
D: NA
size: NA
CDR3: CSAGTSYEQFF
DNA: TGCAGTGCAGGAACTAGTTATGAGCAGTTCTTC

V: TRBV6-5
J: TRBJ1-2
D: TRBD1
size: NA
CDR3: CASRGQGANYGYTF
DNA: TGTGCCAGCAGAGGACAGGGAGCTAACTATGGCTACACCTTC

V: TRBV6-5
J: TRBJ2-7
D: NA
size: NA
CDR3: CASSYGNSQHEQYF
DNA: TGTGCCAGCAGTTACGGGAATTCTCAACACGAGCAGTACTTC

V: TRBV7-9
J: TRBJ2-1
D: NA
size: once
CDR3: CASSPSGEQFF
DNA: TGTGCCAGCAGCCCCAGCGGTGAGCAGTTCTTC